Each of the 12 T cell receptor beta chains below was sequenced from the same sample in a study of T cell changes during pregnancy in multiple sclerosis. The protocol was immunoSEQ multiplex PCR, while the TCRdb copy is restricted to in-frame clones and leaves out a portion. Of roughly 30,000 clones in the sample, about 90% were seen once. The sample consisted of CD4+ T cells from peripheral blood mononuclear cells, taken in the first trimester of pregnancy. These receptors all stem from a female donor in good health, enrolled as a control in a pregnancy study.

The CDR3 region is CASSHRGQTEQYF. The CDR3 nucleotides are TGCGCCAGCAGCCATCGGGGACAGACCGAGCAGTACTTC. This chain connects TRBV4-3 to TRBJ2-7; 7 nucleotides match TRBD1. In germline, CDR1 is LGHNA, CDR2 YSLEER. After removal of 3 bases from V and 6 bases from J, the junction contained 5 bases not matched to a gene. The CDR3 totals 13 residues.

The chain's CDR3 is CASSYNRGTYNSPLHF. The CDR3 DNA reads as TGTGCCAGCAGCTATAACAGGGGGACCTATAATTCACCCCTCCACTTT. The chain uses TRBV5-4 and TRBJ1-6; TRBD1 agrees at 8 bases. The length of the CDR3 is 16 residues. V shed 3 bases and J 2 bases; nucleotides not matched to a gene: 4. In germline, CDR1 is SGHNT, CDR2 YYREEE (reference sequence).

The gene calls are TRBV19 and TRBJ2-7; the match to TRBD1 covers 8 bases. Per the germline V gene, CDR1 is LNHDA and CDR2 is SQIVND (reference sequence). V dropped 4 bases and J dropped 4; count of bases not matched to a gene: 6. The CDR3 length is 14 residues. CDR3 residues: CASSNQGARYEQYF. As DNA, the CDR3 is TGTGCCAGTAGTAATCAGGGGGCGAGGTACGAGCAGTACTTC. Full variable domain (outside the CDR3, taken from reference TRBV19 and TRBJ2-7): DGGITQSPKYLFRKEGQNVTLSCEQNLNHDAMYWYRQDPGQGLRLIYYSQIVNDFQKGDIAEGYSVSREKKESFPLTVTSAQKNPTAFYLCASSNQGARYEQYFGPGTRLTVT.

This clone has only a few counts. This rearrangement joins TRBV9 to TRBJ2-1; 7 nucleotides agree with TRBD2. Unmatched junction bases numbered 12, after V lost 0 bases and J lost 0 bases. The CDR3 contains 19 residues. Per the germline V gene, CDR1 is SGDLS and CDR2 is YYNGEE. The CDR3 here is CASSVVSGGSYYSYNEQFF. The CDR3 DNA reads TGTGCCAGCAGCGTAGTATCCGGGGGGTCCTACTACTCCTACAATGAGCAGTTCTTC.

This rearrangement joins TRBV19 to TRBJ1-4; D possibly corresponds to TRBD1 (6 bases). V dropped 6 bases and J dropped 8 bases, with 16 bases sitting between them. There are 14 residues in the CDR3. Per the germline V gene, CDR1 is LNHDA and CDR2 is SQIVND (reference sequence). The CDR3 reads CASSHREGLEKLFF. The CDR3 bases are TGTGCCAGTAGCCACAGGGAGGGTCTAGAAAAACTGTTTTTT.

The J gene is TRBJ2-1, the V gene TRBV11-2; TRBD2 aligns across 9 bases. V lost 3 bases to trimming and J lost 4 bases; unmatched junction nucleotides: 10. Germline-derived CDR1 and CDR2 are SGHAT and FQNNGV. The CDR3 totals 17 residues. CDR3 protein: CASSFRKAGGRYNEQFF. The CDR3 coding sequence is TGTGCCAGCAGCTTTCGAAAAGCGGGGGGCAGGTACAATGAGCAGTTCTTC.

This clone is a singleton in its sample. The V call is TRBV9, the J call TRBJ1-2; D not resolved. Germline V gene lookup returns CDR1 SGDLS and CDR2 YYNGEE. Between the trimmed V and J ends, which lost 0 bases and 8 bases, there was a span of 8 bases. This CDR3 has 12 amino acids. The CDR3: CASSVVGSGYTF. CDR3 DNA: TGTGCCAGCAGCGTAGTGGGGAGCGGCTACACCTTC.

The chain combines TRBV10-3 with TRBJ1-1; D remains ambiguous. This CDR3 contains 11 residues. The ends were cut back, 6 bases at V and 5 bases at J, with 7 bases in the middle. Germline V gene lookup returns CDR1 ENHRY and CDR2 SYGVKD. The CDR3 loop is CAISGWTEAFF. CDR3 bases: TGTGCCATCAGCGGTTGGACTGAAGCTTTCTTT.

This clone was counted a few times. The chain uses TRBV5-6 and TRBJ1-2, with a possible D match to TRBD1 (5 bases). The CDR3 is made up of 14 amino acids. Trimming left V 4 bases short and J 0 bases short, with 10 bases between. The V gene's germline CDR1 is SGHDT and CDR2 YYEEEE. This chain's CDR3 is CASSVGPSNYGYTF. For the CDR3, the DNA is TGTGCCAGCAGCGTGGGGCCTTCTAACTATGGCTACACCTTC.

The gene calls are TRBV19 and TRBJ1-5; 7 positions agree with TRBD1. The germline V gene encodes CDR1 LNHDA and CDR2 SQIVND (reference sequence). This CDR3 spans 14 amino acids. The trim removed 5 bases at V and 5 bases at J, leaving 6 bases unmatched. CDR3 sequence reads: CASSQQGSDQPQHF. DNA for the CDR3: TGTGCCAGTAGTCAACAGGGGAGTGATCAGCCCCAGCATTTT.

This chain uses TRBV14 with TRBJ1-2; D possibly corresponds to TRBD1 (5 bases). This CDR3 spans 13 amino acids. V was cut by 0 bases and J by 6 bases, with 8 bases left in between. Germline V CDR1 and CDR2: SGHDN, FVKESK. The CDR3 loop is CASSQDRVHGYTF. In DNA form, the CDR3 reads TGTGCCAGCAGCCAAGACAGGGTGCATGGCTACACCTTC.

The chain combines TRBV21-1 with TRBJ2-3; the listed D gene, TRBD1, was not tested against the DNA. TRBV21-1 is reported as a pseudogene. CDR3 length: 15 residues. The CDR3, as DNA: TGTGCCAGCAGCATCCTAGGGGGAAACACAGATACGCAGTATTTT. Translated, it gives CASSILGGNTDTQYF.